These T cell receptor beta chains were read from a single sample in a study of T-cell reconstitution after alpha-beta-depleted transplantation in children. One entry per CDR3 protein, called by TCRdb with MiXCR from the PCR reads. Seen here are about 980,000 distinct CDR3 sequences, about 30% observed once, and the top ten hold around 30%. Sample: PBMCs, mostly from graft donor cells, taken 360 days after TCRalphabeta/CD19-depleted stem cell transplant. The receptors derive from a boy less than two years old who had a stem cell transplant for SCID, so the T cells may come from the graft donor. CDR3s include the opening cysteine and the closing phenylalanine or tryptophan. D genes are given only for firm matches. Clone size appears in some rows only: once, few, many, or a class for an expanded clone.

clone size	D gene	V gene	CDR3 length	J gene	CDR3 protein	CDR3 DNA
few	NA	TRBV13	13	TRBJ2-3	CASRLLSTDTQYF	TGTGCCAGCCGGCTCCTTTCCACAGATACGCAGTATTTT
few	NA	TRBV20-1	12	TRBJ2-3	CSDQPGLDTQYF	TGCAGTGACCAGCCGGGGCTTGATACGCAGTATTTT
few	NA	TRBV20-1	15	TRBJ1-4	CSARRLLTSSEKLFF	TGCAGTGCTAGAAGGTTGCTCACCTCTTCCGAAAAACTGTTTTTT
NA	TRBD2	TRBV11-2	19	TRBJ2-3	CASSLIVVGAGGSTDTQYF	TGTGCCAGCAGCTTAATTGTTGTAGGGGCGGGGGGATCCACAGATACGCAGTATTTT
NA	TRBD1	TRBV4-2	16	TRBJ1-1	CASSQDIGQGGEIAFF	TGTGCCAGCAGCCAAGATATCGGACAGGGGGGTGAAATAGCTTTCTTT
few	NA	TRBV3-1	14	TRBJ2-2	CASSPFSRTGELFF	TGTGCCAGCAGCCCGTTCAGTCGAACCGGGGAGCTGTTTTTT
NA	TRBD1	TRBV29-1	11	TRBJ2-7	CSVTGYYEQYF	TGCAGCGTGACAGGGTATTACGAGCAGTACTTC
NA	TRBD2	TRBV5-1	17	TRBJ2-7	CASSSLSAGASSYEQYF	TGCGCCAGCAGTTCCCTTTCAGCGGGGGCGAGCTCCTACGAGCAGTACTTC
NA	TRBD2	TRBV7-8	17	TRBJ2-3	CASSIRTSSGGYGTQYF	TGTGCCAGCAGCATACGAACCTCTAGCGGGGGTTATGGTACGCAGTATTTT
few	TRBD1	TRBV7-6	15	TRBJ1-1	CASSLAGRDRGVSFF	TGTGCCAGCAGCTTAGCGGGCCGGGACAGGGGAGTGTCTTTCTTT
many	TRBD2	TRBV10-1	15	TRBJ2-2	CASSETGTSAGELFF	TGCGCCAGCAGTGAGACAGGGACTAGCGCCGGGGAGCTGTTTTTT
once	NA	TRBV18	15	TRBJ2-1	CASSPPKPNYNEQFF	TGTGCCAGCTCACCACCTAAACCCAACTACAATGAGCAGTTCTTC
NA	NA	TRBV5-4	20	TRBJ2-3	CASSLWGNPLSVRGTDTQYF	TGTGCCAGCAGCTTGTGGGGTAACCCCTTATCGGTAAGGGGCACAGATACGCAGTATTTT
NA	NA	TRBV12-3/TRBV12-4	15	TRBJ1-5	CASSPLDGEGQPQHF	TGTGCCAGCAGTCCCCTTGATGGGGAGGGGCAGCCCCAGCATTTT
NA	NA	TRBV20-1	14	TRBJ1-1	CSARIPGQNGGAFF	TGCAGTGCTAGAATCCCCGGACAGAATGGGGGTGCTTTCTTT
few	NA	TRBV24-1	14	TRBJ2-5	CATSDPNSEETQYF	TGTGCCACCAGTGACCCAAACAGTGAAGAGACCCAGTACTTC
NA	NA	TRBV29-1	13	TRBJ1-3	CSVRGRLRDTIYF	TGCAGCGTTCGTGGCAGGCTTCGAGACACCATATATTTT
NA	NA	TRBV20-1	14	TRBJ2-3	CSARLDSGTDTQYF	TGCAGTGCCAGATTGGACAGTGGCACAGATACGCAGTATTTT
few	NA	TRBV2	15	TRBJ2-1	CASRVESSSYNEQFF	TGTGCCAGCAGGGTGGAGTCGAGCTCCTACAATGAGCAGTTCTTC
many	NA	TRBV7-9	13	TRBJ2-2	CASSQDRTGELFF	TGTGCCAGCAGCCAGGACAGAACCGGGGAGCTGTTTTTT
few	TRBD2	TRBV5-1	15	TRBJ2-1	CASSFLAGGPEEQFF	TGCGCCAGCAGCTTCCTAGCGGGGGGGCCGGAAGAGCAGTTCTTC
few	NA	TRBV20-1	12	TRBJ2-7	CSATDLRAEQYF	TGCAGTGCTACCGATCTCCGTGCTGAGCAGTACTTC
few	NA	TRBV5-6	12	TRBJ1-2	CASIGHFEGYTF	TGTGCCAGCATCGGACATTTTGAGGGCTACACCTTC
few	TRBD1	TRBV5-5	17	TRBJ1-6	CASSLAGGQGVYSPLHF	TGTGCCAGCAGCTTAGCCGGTGGGCAGGGGGTTTATTCACCCCTCCACTTT
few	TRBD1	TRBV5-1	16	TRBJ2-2	CASSSVGTGFTGELFF	TGCGCCAGCAGCTCCGTCGGGACAGGGTTCACCGGGGAGCTGTTTTTT
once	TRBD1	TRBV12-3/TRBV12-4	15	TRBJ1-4	CASSPYRDRNEKLFF	TGTGCCAGCAGCCCTTACCGGGACAGGAATGAAAAACTGTTTTTT
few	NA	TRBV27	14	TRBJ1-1	CASKARGDGTEAFF	TGTGCCAGCAAGGCGCGGGGAGATGGCACTGAAGCTTTCTTT
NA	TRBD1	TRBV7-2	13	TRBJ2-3	CASTGDRADTQYF	TGTGCCAGCACCGGGGACAGGGCGGATACGCAGTATTTT
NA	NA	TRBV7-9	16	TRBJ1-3	CASSLGRKSSGNTIYF	TGTGCCAGCAGCTTGGGCCGCAAATCCTCTGGAAACACCATATATTTT
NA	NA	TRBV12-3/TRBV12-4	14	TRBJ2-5	CASSGGPGGETQYF	TGTGCCAGCAGTGGGGGACCCGGAGGAGAGACCCAGTACTTC
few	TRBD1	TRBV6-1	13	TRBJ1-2	CASRCTGAYGYTF	TGTGCCAGCAGGTGTACAGGGGCCTATGGCTACACCTTC
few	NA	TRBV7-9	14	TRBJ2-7	CASSFRTAPYEQYF	TGTGCCAGCAGCTTCCGGACAGCACCCTACGAGCAGTACTTC
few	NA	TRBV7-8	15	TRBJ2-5	CASSLGLPGEETQYF	TGTGCCAGCAGCTTAGGACTCCCTGGGGAGGAGACCCAGTACTTC
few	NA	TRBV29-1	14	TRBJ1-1	CSVELRVLNTEAFF	TGCAGCGTTGAATTGCGGGTTTTGAACACTGAAGCTTTCTTT
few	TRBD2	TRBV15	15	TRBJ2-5	CATSTGLADQETQYF	TGTGCCACCAGCACGGGACTAGCGGATCAAGAGACCCAGTACTTC
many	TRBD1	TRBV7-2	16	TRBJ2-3	CASSVTGTGSTDTQYF	TGTGCCAGCAGCGTAACCGGGACAGGGAGCACAGATACGCAGTATTTT
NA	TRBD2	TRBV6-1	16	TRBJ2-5	CASSKPTSGPEETQYF	TGTGCCAGCAGCAAACCCACTAGCGGCCCTGAAGAGACCCAGTACTTC
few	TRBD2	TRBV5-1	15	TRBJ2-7	CASSRASGVSYEQYF	TGCGCCAGCAGTCGGGCTAGCGGGGTTTCCTACGAGCAGTACTTC
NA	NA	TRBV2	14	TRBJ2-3	CASRQGEIGDTQYF	TGTGCCAGCAGGCAGGGTGAGATTGGAGATACGCAGTATTTT
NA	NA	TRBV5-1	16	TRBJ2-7	CASSLMQGTSNYEQYF	TGCGCCAGCAGCTTAATGCAGGGCACGTCCAACTACGAGCAGTACTTC
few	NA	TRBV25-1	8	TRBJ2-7	CACIQQYF	TGTGCCTGCATACAGCAGTACTTC
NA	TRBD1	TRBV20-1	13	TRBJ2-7	CSATPGQPYEQYF	TGCAGTGCTACACCGGGACAGCCCTACGAGCAGTACTTC
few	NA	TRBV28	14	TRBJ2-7	CASSLAVAPYEQYF	TGTGCCAGCAGTTTGGCGGTAGCGCCCTACGAGCAGTACTTC
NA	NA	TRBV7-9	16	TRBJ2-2	CASSDSGTLNTGELFF	TGTGCCAGCAGCGATTCCGGGACACTTAACACCGGGGAGCTGTTTTTT
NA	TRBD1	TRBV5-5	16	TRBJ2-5	CASSSGTGAVGETQYF	TGTGCCAGCAGTTCCGGGACAGGGGCCGTCGGAGAGACCCAGTACTTC
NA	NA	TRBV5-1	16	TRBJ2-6	CASSLGTHSGANVLTF	TGCGCCAGCAGCTTAGGGACCCACTCTGGGGCCAACGTCCTGACTTTC
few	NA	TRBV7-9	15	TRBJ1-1	CASSSMTLTGAQAFF	TGTGCCAGCAGCTCCATGACCCTGACAGGCGCTCAAGCTTTCTTT
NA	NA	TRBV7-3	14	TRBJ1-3	CASNLTGFTNTIYF	TGTGCCAGCAACCTCACAGGGTTTACAAACACCATATATTTT
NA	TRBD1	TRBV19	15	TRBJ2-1	CASSPTTGAVNEQFF	TGTGCCAGTAGTCCAACGACAGGGGCGGTCAATGAGCAGTTCTTC
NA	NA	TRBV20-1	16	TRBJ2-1	CSARGSQGTSYNEQFF	TGCAGTGCTAGAGGATCACAGGGGACTTCCTACAATGAGCAGTTCTTC
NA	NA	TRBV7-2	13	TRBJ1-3	CASSIQSGNTIYF	TGTGCCAGCAGCATACAGTCCGGAAACACCATATATTTT
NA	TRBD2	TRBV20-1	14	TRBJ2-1	CSAVDIAGGNEQFF	TGCAGTGCTGTAGATATAGCGGGGGGCAATGAGCAGTTCTTC
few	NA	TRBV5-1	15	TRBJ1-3	CASSPGQNSGNTIYF	TGCGCCAGCAGCCCGGGGCAGAACTCTGGAAACACCATATATTTT
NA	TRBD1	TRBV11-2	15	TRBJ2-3	CASSEEGQVTDTQYF	TGTGCCAGCAGTGAGGAGGGACAGGTCACAGATACGCAGTATTTT
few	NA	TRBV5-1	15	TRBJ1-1	CASSLTPPGNTEAFF	TGCGCCAGCAGCTTGACCCCCCCGGGGAACACTGAAGCTTTCTTT